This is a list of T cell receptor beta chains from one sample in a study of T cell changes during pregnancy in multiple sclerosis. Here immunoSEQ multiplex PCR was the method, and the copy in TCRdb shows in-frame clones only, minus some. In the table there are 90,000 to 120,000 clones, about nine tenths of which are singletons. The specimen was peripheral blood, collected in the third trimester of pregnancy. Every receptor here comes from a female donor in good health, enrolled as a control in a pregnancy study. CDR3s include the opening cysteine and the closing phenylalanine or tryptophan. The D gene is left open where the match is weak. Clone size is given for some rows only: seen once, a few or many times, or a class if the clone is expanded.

DNA: TGTGCCAGCAGTGAGGCGGTAATTAGCAATCAGCCCCAGCATTTT
CDR3: CASSEAVISNQPQHF
D: -
J: TRBJ1-5
size: -
V: TRBV2

DNA: TGCGCCAGCAGCTTGATAGAGAACACTGAAGCTTTCTTT
CDR3: CASSLIENTEAFF
D: -
J: TRBJ1-1
size: few
V: TRBV5-1

DNA: TGTGCCAGCGCCCCTGGGGAGGGCACCAACGTCCTGACTTTC
CDR3: CASAPGEGTNVLTF
D: TRBD2
J: TRBJ2-6
size: -
V: TRBV6-6

DNA: TGTGCCAGCAGCGCGAGCTCCTACGAGCAGTACTTC
CDR3: CASSASSYEQYF
D: -
J: TRBJ2-7
size: -
V: TRBV5-4

DNA: TGTGCCAGCAGCTCATATTCGGGGTACGAGCAGTACTTC
CDR3: CASSSYSGYEQYF
D: -
J: TRBJ2-7
size: few
V: TRBV11-3

DNA: TGTGCCAGCAGCTTAGACGCCGGGGGGATTGCCGGGGAGCTGTTTTTT
CDR3: CASSLDAGGIAGELFF
D: TRBD2
J: TRBJ2-2
size: -
V: TRBV5-6

DNA: TGTGCCAGCAGCACCACTGCGGGACTAGGAAAAGAGCAGTACTTC
CDR3: CASSTTAGLGKEQYF
D: TRBD2
J: TRBJ2-7
size: -
V: TRBV7-2

DNA: TGTGCCAGCAGTTTTTGGGCGACAGGGGGTGAAGAGACCCAGTACTTC
CDR3: CASSFWATGGEETQYF
D: TRBD1
J: TRBJ2-5
size: -
V: TRBV27

DNA: TGTGCCATCACCGAGGGGGCTAGCGGGACCTACGAGCAGTACTTC
CDR3: CAITEGASGTYEQYF
D: TRBD2
J: TRBJ2-7
size: -
V: TRBV10-3

DNA: TGTGCCAGTAGCCCACAGGGAGATGGCTACACCTTC
CDR3: CASSPQGDGYTF
D: -
J: TRBJ1-2
size: -
V: TRBV19

DNA: TGTGCCAGCAGAGTTCCACTCGACTCTCAAGAGACCCAGTACTTC
CDR3: CASRVPLDSQETQYF
D: -
J: TRBJ2-5
size: -
V: TRBV6-5

DNA: TGTGCCAGCAGCGTGGCCTTGGGCGATCAGCCCCAGCATTTT
CDR3: CASSVALGDQPQHF
D: -
J: TRBJ1-5
size: -
V: TRBV5-6

DNA: TGTGCCAGCAGCTCGGGGACAGAGAACACTGAAGCTTTCTTT
CDR3: CASSSGTENTEAFF
D: TRBD1
J: TRBJ1-1
size: -
V: TRBV5-6

DNA: TGTGCCAGCAGCCTGGACAGATCAACTAATGAAAAACTGTTTTTT
CDR3: CASSLDRSTNEKLFF
D: -
J: TRBJ1-4
size: -
V: TRBV5-4

DNA: TGTGCCACCTCAAGGGGCGAGGGGGCACCCCTCCACTTT
CDR3: CATSRGEGAPLHF
D: -
J: TRBJ1-6
size: many
V: TRBV6-6

DNA: TGTGCCAGCAGCATACTAAGTGGACAGGGATATGGCGAGCAGTACTTC
CDR3: CASSILSGQGYGEQYF
D: TRBD1
J: TRBJ2-7
size: -
V: TRBV7-8

DNA: TGCGCCAGCAGCTTGACGACAGGGAATGAAAAACTGTTTTTT
CDR3: CASSLTTGNEKLFF
D: TRBD1
J: TRBJ1-4
size: once
V: TRBV5-1

DNA: TGTGCCAGCAGCGAGAAATACGAGCAGTACTTC
CDR3: CASSEKYEQYF
D: -
J: TRBJ2-7
size: -
V: TRBV7-2

DNA: TGTGCCAGCAGCACACCTGGGACAGGGGGCACAAGAGGGTATGGCTACACCTTC
CDR3: CASSTPGTGGTRGYGYTF
D: TRBD1
J: TRBJ1-2
size: -
V: TRBV11-3

DNA: TGTGCCAGCAGTTCCTATAGCGGGGGAAGCTCCTACGAGCAGTACTTC
CDR3: CASSSYSGGSSYEQYF
D: TRBD2
J: TRBJ2-7
size: -
V: TRBV27

DNA: TGTGCCAGCAGCGCCCGACTAGCGGGGGGAGGAACCTACAATGAGCAGTTCTTC
CDR3: CASSARLAGGGTYNEQFF
D: TRBD2
J: TRBJ2-1
size: -
V: TRBV9

DNA: TGTGCCAGCCAGACAGGCCAGAACACTGAAGCTTTCTTT
CDR3: CASQTGQNTEAFF
D: -
J: TRBJ1-1
size: few
V: TRBV7-9

DNA: TGTGCCAGCAGCGTCCGGACAGTCTCTGGGGCCAACGTCCTGACTTTC
CDR3: CASSVRTVSGANVLTF
D: -
J: TRBJ2-6
size: -
V: TRBV9

DNA: TGTGCCAGCAGCGTAACTGGCGGTGAAGCTTTCTTT
CDR3: CASSVTGGEAFF
D: -
J: TRBJ1-1
size: -
V: TRBV9

DNA: TGCGCCAGCAGCCCGGGACAGACGAACACTGAAGCTTTCTTT
CDR3: CASSPGQTNTEAFF
D: TRBD1
J: TRBJ1-1
size: -
V: TRBV5-1

DNA: TGTGCCAGCAGCTTCATCCCCAGGGAGGGGCAGCCCCAGCATTTT
CDR3: CASSFIPREGQPQHF
D: -
J: TRBJ1-5
size: -
V: TRBV7-8

DNA: TGTGCCACGATAGATACGGAGGGGACAGGGGTCGCTTTCTTT
CDR3: CATIDTEGTGVAFF
D: TRBD1
J: TRBJ1-1
size: -
V: TRBV10-3

DNA: TGTGCCAGCAGCGACAGCTCCTACAATGAGCAGTTCTTC
CDR3: CASSDSSYNEQFF
D: -
J: TRBJ2-1
size: once
V: TRBV2